Listed below are T cell receptor beta chains from one sample, sequenced in a study of long-term antiretroviral therapy in people with HIV. The data were produced by immunoSEQ multiplex PCR, yet TCRdb's version contains in-frame clones alone and is incomplete. The repertoire has 30,000 to 40,000 clones, roughly four fifths of them found once; the top ten carry roughly 6.3%. The sample consisted of unsorted PBMCs, taken 1 year after starting antiretroviral therapy. These receptor sequences come from a young man with HIV. Both conserved end residues are trimmed from each CDR3.

V gene: TRBV6-5
J gene: TRBJ1-3
CDR3 protein: ASSYSHSSGNTIY

V gene: TRBV5-1
J gene: TRBJ1-1
CDR3 protein: ASSERPGLLNTEAF

V gene: TRBV7-5
J gene: TRBJ2-3
CDR3 protein: ARSFMAGEGGDTQY

V gene: TRBV9
J gene: TRBJ2-7
CDR3 protein: ASSNGHSYEQY

V gene: TRBV5-1
J gene: TRBJ2-5
CDR3 protein: ASSHRVGQTQY

V gene: TRBV4-1
J gene: TRBJ2-7
CDR3 protein: ASSPGQGTYEQY

V gene: TRBV2
J gene: TRBJ2-3
CDR3 protein: ATDSGDSSTDTQY

V gene: TRBV7-9
J gene: TRBJ1-1
CDR3 protein: ASSLGGRETF

V gene: TRBV10-2
J gene: TRBJ2-2
CDR3 protein: ASSGAGATGELF

V gene: TRBV9
J gene: TRBJ1-1
CDR3 protein: ASRAQGPSEAF

V gene: TRBV7-8
J gene: TRBJ1-1
CDR3 protein: ASSFQEETEAF

V gene: TRBV7-9
J gene: TRBJ1-4
CDR3 protein: ASSSTRQGAQGKLF

V gene: TRBV19
J gene: TRBJ2-1
CDR3 protein: ASRMGSGRSNEQF

V gene: TRBV18
J gene: TRBJ1-1
CDR3 protein: ASSPPQNTEAF

V gene: TRBV18
J gene: TRBJ2-7
CDR3 protein: ASSPPDSTYEQY

V gene: TRBV9
J gene: TRBJ2-3
CDR3 protein: ASTREGGRTDTQY

V gene: TRBV7-6
J gene: TRBJ1-4
CDR3 protein: ASSSLGLNEKLF

V gene: TRBV7-3
J gene: TRBJ2-3
CDR3 protein: ASSSGLLADTQY

V gene: TRBV5-4
J gene: TRBJ1-2
CDR3 protein: ASSLPPRLSGYGFT

V gene: TRBV5-6
J gene: TRBJ1-2
CDR3 protein: ASSLGAGRSSYGYT

V gene: TRBV10-3
J gene: TRBJ2-5
CDR3 protein: AISENLETQY

V gene: TRBV7-9
J gene: TRBJ1-2
CDR3 protein: ASSRPWTGGSYGYT

V gene: TRBV5-1
J gene: TRBJ1-1
CDR3 protein: ASSAHRDGNTEAF

V gene: TRBV4-2
J gene: TRBJ2-1
CDR3 protein: ASSPHRGFFNEQF

V gene: TRBV5-6
J gene: TRBJ1-2
CDR3 protein: ASSRSGSGNYGYT

V gene: TRBV28
J gene: TRBJ1-1
CDR3 protein: ASGQGASEAF

V gene: TRBV9
J gene: TRBJ2-3
CDR3 protein: ASSSEADTQY

V gene: TRBV6-5
J gene: TRBJ1-1
CDR3 protein: ASSYSEGVTEAF

V gene: TRBV6-5
J gene: TRBJ1-2
CDR3 protein: ASSYYPKNYGYT

V gene: TRBV6-5
J gene: TRBJ1-2
CDR3 protein: ASSFLAASGYT

V gene: TRBV6-6
J gene: TRBJ1-5
CDR3 protein: ASSYPLTGGNQPQH

V gene: TRBV5-4
J gene: TRBJ1-1
CDR3 protein: ASSLEAYTEAF

V gene: TRBV29-1
J gene: TRBJ2-5
CDR3 protein: SVSQGARETQY

V gene: TRBV7-9
J gene: TRBJ1-1
CDR3 protein: ASSSSGGTGGTEAF

V gene: TRBV5-6
J gene: TRBJ2-7
CDR3 protein: ASSLDPGSYSYEQY

V gene: TRBV6-1
J gene: TRBJ1-1
CDR3 protein: ASSEAGANTEAF

V gene: TRBV6-5
J gene: TRBJ2-1
CDR3 protein: ASSDRGLYEQF

V gene: TRBV2
J gene: TRBJ1-5
CDR3 protein: ASSELQGRGNQPQH

V gene: TRBV10-3
J gene: TRBJ2-2
CDR3 protein: ASRGVETGELF

V gene: TRBV6-6
J gene: TRBJ2-7
CDR3 protein: ASGRQLLSYEQY

V gene: TRBV7-6
J gene: TRBJ2-1
CDR3 protein: ASSLGARRSEQF

V gene: TRBV6-1
J gene: TRBJ2-7
CDR3 protein: ASTLGYEQY

V gene: TRBV6-4
J gene: TRBJ2-6
CDR3 protein: ASRSHAGGANVLT

V gene: TRBV6-5
J gene: TRBJ2-7
CDR3 protein: ASSPRHYEQY